Shown below are 28 T cell receptor beta chains from a single sample sequenced in a study of breast tumors, draining lymph nodes, adjacent tissues. In TCRdb, the multiplex PCR reads were re-called with MiXCR into one record per CDR3 protein. The table records 20,000 to 25,000 distinct CDR3 sequences, about 70% of them present only once. The sequenced sample consisted of tumor-adjacent breast tissue. The receptor set was obtained from a female donor with breast cancer. Some clones in this sample may be carry-over from other donors' samples.

The chain recombines TRBV20-1 with TRBJ1-2, with D perhaps TRBD1 (5 bases). Per germline, CDR1 DFQATT and CDR2 SNEGSKA (reference sequence). CDR3 length: 15 amino acids. Between the trimmed V and J ends, which lost 5 bases and 3 bases, there was a span of 19 bases. This CDR3 is CSARPGWGEDYGYTF. The CDR3 bases are TGCAGTGCTCGACCCGGGTGGGGGGAGGACTATGGCTACACCTTC.

Concerning this clonotype itself: At one end, the junction sequence differs from germline, possibly due to a read error. The V call is TRBV5-5, the J call TRBJ2-5; 9 positions agree with TRBD2. The CDR3 is made up of 16 amino acids. Germline V gives CDR1 SGHKS, CDR2 YYEKEE (reference sequence). The CDR3 nucleotides read TGCGCCAGCAACTTGGCGGGGGGGGGCCAACAAGAGACCCAGTACTTC. This sequence encodes CASNLAGGGQQETQYF. Looking up the rest from reference TRBV5-5 and TRBJ2-5 gives the full variable domain: DAGVTQSPTHLIKTRGQQVTLRCSPISGHKSVSWYQQVLGQGPQFIFQYYEKEERGRGNFPDRFSARQFPNYSSELNVNALLLGDSALYLCASNLAGGGQQETQYFGPGTRLLVL.

The chain uses TRBV5-6 and TRBJ2-3, with D perhaps TRBD2 (5 bases). V dropped 0 bases and J dropped 7 bases, with 24 bases sitting between them. The CDR3 consists of 18 residues. Germline V CDR1 and CDR2: SGHDT, YYEEEE. The CDR3, as DNA: TGTGCCAGCAGCTTGGATGCTTGGGCACTAGGACTCTCCTATACGCAGTATTTT. It translates to CASSLDAWALGLSYTQYF.

This chain joins TRBV2 and TRBJ2-2; D is unresolved. The CDR3 totals 15 residues. The V end lost 10 bases, the J end lost 0 bases, and 15 bases lay between the germline ends. Germline-derived CDR1 and CDR2 are SNHLY and FYNNEI. The CDR3 spells CANRATGTNTGELFF. CDR3 nucleotide sequence: TGTGCCAACAGAGCGACTGGGACGAACACCGGGGAGCTGTTTTTT. The complete variable domain, with remaining parts taken from reference TRBV2 and TRBJ2-2, reads EPEVTQTPSHQVTQMGQEVILRCVPISNHLYFYWYRQILGQKVEFLVSFYNNEISEKSEIFDDQFSVERPDGSNFTLKIRSTKLEDSAMYFCANRATGTNTGELFFGEGSRLTVL.

The chain is built from TRBV25-1 and TRBJ2-5; 9 bases are shared with TRBD1. The CDR3 runs to 14 residues. J lost 5 bases, V lost 8 bases, and 9 bases had no gene match. Germline CDR1 reads MGHDK; CDR2 reads SYGVNS. DNA of the CDR3: TGTGCCAGCCAAACGACAGGGGGTCCCGAGACCCAGTACTTC. It is translated as CASQTTGGPETQYF.

This chain joins TRBV5-4 and TRBJ2-5; perhaps TRBD2 as D (6 bases). Between the trimmed V and J ends, which lost 2 bases and 4 bases, there was a span of 12 bases. Germline V CDR1 and CDR2: SGHNT, YYREEE (reference sequence). The CDR3 has 14 amino acids. CDR3 in DNA: TGTGCCAGCAGCTTTGGGTTAGCGGTAGAGACCCAGTACTTC. Translated: CASSFGLAVETQYF. Full variable domain (rest looked up from reference TRBV5-4 and TRBJ2-5): ETGVTQSPTHLIKTRGQQVTLRCSSQSGHNTVSWYQQALGQGPQFIFQYYREEENGRGNFPPRFSGLQFPNYSSELNVNALELDDSALYLCASSFGLAVETQYFGPGTRLLVL.

This clonotype occurred a few times. This rearrangement joins TRBV7-2 to TRBJ1-5; perhaps TRBD1 as D (5 bases). From germline, CDR1 is SGHTA and CDR2 FQGNSA. The CDR3 extends over 11 amino acids. V shed 8 bases and J shed 6 bases, with 8 bases lying between them. The CDR3 region has the DNA TGTGCCAGCGGGGGGATTCAGCCCCAGCATTTT. Encoded protein: CASGGIQPQHF.

The chain combines TRBV7-9 with TRBJ2-3; TRBD1 might be the D (6 bases). The V gene lost 4 bases and the J gene lost 2 bases, with 13 bases spanning the gap. The CDR3 sequence is 15 residues long. Germline V gene sequence: CDR1 SEHNR, CDR2 FQNEAQ (reference sequence). DNA of the CDR3: TGTGCCAGCAGCTCCGACAGGCAACCCACAGATACGCAGTATTTT. As protein: CASSSDRQPTDTQYF.

The V gene is TRBV5-1, the J gene TRBJ2-1; a possible D gene is TRBD1 (6 bases). Germline V lookup: CDR1 SGHRS, CDR2 YFSETQ. CDR3 length equals 14 residues. V was trimmed by 4 bases and J by 4 bases, leaving 12 bases between them. The CDR3 DNA reads TGCGCCAGCAGCCTACGGACAGTGTACAATGAGCAGTTCTTC. Translation: CASSLRTVYNEQFF.

This clonotype was counted a single time. V gene TRBV19 combines with J gene TRBJ1-2; unclear D gene. Germline V gene data show CDR1 as LNHDA and CDR2 as SQIVND (reference sequence). The CDR3 spans 12 residues. Trimming removed 8 bases from V and 4 bases from J, with 11 bases in between. The CDR3 spells CASSRRVYGYTF. The CDR3 region has the DNA TGTGCCAGTTCACGGAGGGTCTATGGCTACACCTTC.

The chain joins TRBV5-4 to TRBJ1-2; D might be TRBD1 (5 bases). This CDR3 has 15 amino acids. CDR1 and CDR2 from the germline V gene are SGHNT and YYREEE (reference sequence). The V end was cut by 5 bases, the J end by 8 bases, with 22 bases between. In DNA, the CDR3 is TGTGCCAGCAGGTGGGCGAGTGGGACTGCCCGAGGCTACACCTTC. It encodes CASRWASGTARGYTF.

This clonotype was detected only once. This chain connects TRBV20-1 to TRBJ2-1, with 9 nucleotides matching TRBD2. The trim removed 7 bases at V and 7 bases at J, leaving 8 bases unmatched. Germline assignment: CDR1 DFQATT and CDR2 SNEGSKA (reference sequence). This CDR3 region has 13 residues. CDR3 amino acids: CSGISGSRNEQFF. The CDR3 DNA reads as TGCAGTGGAATTAGCGGGAGTAGGAATGAGCAGTTCTTC.

CDR3: CASSQGITSGTDTQYF. The DNA of the CDR3 is TGCGCCAGCAGCCAGGGTATTACTAGCGGCACAGATACGCAGTATTTT. The chain joins TRBV4-1 to TRBJ2-3; 7 bases are a match to TRBD2. CDR1 MGHRA and CDR2 YSYEKL come from the germline V gene. With 3 bases clipped from V and 1 base from J, the junction kept 7 bases outside the gene matches. The CDR3 runs 16 residues.

The chain recombines TRBV6-1 with TRBJ2-3, with 16 bases fitting TRBD2. The CDR3 extends over 18 amino acids. Germline V gene sequence: CDR1 MNHNS, CDR2 SASEGT. With V trimmed by 5 bases and J by 2 bases, 7 bases remained unmatched. CDR3 sequence: CASSLGLAGGPITDTQYF. The CDR3 region has the DNA TGTGCCAGCAGTTTGGGACTAGCGGGAGGGCCAATCACAGATACGCAGTATTTT.

The CDR3 DNA follows: TGTGCCAGCTATCGCCTACCGGGTCGTCCCTACGAGCAGTACTTC. It specifies CASYRLPGRPYEQYF. The gene calls are TRBV27 and TRBJ2-7, with D unresolved. Trimming stripped 8 bases from V and 2 bases from J, with 19 bases between. From germline, CDR1 is MNHEY and CDR2 SMNVEV (reference sequence). This CDR3 is built from 15 residues.

The V call is TRBV5-1, the J call TRBJ1-6, with TRBD1 matching 10 bases. V lost 4 bases and J lost 10; bases outside the gene matches: 5. CDR3 length: 14 residues. CDR1 is SGHRS, CDR2 YFSETQ, per germline. CDR3 coding DNA: TGCGCCAGCAGCCCCGGGACAGGGGAATCACCCCTCCACTTT. It encodes CASSPGTGESPLHF.

The chain joins TRBV19 to TRBJ2-3, with 10 bases aligning to TRBD2. The CDR3 is made up of 15 amino acids. Germline trimming cut 4 bases from V and 3 bases from J; bases unmatched to any gene: 4. Looked up from germline, CDR1 is LNHDA and CDR2 is SQIVND (reference sequence). The chain's CDR3 is CASSTTTSGTDTQYF. DNA for the CDR3: TGTGCCAGTAGTACCACGACTAGCGGGACAGATACGCAGTATTTT.

The V call is TRBV9, the J call TRBJ2-1; 13 bases align to TRBD2. This CDR3 contains 17 residues. Germline V lookup: CDR1 SGDLS, CDR2 YYNGEE. V lost 2 bases, J lost 3 bases, and 5 bases stayed unmatched. As DNA, the CDR3 is TGTGCCAGCAGCGTCCCACTAGCGGGAGGGGTCTACAATGAGCAGTTCTTC. This sequence encodes CASSVPLAGGVYNEQFF.

The chain recombines TRBV9 with TRBJ2-5, with D possibly TRBD1 on 7 matching bases. CDR1 is SGDLS and CDR2 is YYNGEE in the germline V gene. The length of the CDR3 is 15 residues. Trimming removed 4 bases from V and 5 bases from J, with 18 bases in between. The DNA for the CDR3 is TGTGCCAGCAGCAAGGACAGGACTAACGGGGAGACCCAGTACTTC. This codes for CASSKDRTNGETQYF.

The rearrangement uses TRBV10-2 and TRBJ2-7; 9 bases match TRBD1. The germline gives CDR1 WSHSY, CDR2 SAAADI. The ends lost 4 bases at V and 6 bases at J; junction bases unmatched: 10. CDR3 length equals 15 residues. CDR3 sequence reads: CASSGRDRVVGEQYF. The CDR3 bases are TGCGCCAGCAGTGGAAGGGACAGGGTGGTGGGCGAGCAGTACTTC.

This clonotype appeared a few times. The chain joins TRBV5-4 to TRBJ2-7; tentatively, D is TRBD2 (5 bases). The CDR3 is 15 amino acids. V was shortened by 0 bases and J by 2 bases, with 12 bases between the two germline ends. Germline CDR1 SGHNT, CDR2 YYREEE (reference sequence). CDR3: CASSLVGGPTYEQYF. CDR3 DNA sequence: TGTGCCAGCAGCTTGGTGGGCGGGCCGACCTACGAGCAGTACTTC.

This clonotype was observed a few times. The V call is TRBV7-2, the J call TRBJ1-5; D is unresolved. Trimming took 4 bases from V and 9 from J, leaving 16 bases between them. The CDR3 spans 14 residues. Germline values: CDR1 SGHTA, CDR2 FQGNSA. CDR3 in amino acids: CASSSKTAGRPQHF. The CDR3 DNA reads as TGTGCCAGCAGCTCTAAGACGGCGGGAAGGCCCCAGCATTTT. Complete variable domain (other parts from reference TRBV7-2 and TRBJ1-5): GAGVSQSPSNKVTEKGKDVELRCDPISGHTALYWYRQSLGQGLEFLIYFQGNSAPDKSGLPSDRFSAERTGGSVSTLTIQRTQQEDSAVYLCASSSKTAGRPQHFGDGTRLSIL.

The gene calls are TRBV11-1 and TRBJ1-1; 7 positions agree with TRBD1. CDR3 length equals 16 residues. After removal of 5 bases from V and 0 bases from J, the junction contained 9 bases not matched to a gene. The germline CDR1 and CDR2 sequences are SGHAT and FQDESV (reference sequence). This CDR3 is CASSEVTGRMNTEAFF. For the CDR3, the DNA is TGTGCCAGCAGCGAGGTGACAGGGCGTATGAACACTGAAGCTTTCTTT.

By its share, this clonotype is large (0.1 to 1%). The chain is built from TRBV12-3 or TRBV12-4 and TRBJ2-3; D is perhaps TRBD1 (6 bases). Trimming removed 5 bases at V and 2 bases at J, with 17 bases between. This CDR3 is built from 16 residues. CDR3 sequence: CASSIQGPRFTDTQYF. CDR3 in DNA: TGTGCCAGCAGTATACAGGGCCCCCGTTTCACAGATACGCAGTATTTT.

This clonotype has at least ten counts. The chain links TRBV4-2 to TRBJ2-3; the D gene is possibly TRBD1 (5 bases). The V end lost 8 bases, the J end lost 2 bases, and 11 bases lay between the germline ends. The CDR3 loop spans 13 amino acids. CDR1 is LGHNA and CDR2 is YNFKEQ in the germline V gene. DNA of the CDR3: TGTGCCAGCGCGAAGGGGTTCACAGATACGCAGTATTTT. Its protein is CASAKGFTDTQYF.

This chain links TRBV6-1 with TRBJ2-5; 10 bases align to TRBD2. CDR3 length: 16 amino acids. Germline CDR1 reads MNHNS; CDR2 reads SASEGT. V trimming: 5 bases; J trimming: 9 bases; junction bases outside the gene matches: 15. DNA of the CDR3: TGTGCCAGCAGTTTCGAACTAGCGGGACAAGCGCAGGCCCAGTACTTC. Translated: CASSFELAGQAQAQYF.

A few counts support this clonotype. This rearrangement joins TRBV20-1 to TRBJ2-3; 11 bases are shared with TRBD2. CDR3 length: 16 residues. Trimming cost V 3 bases and J 3 bases; bases outside gene matches: 8. Germline CDR1 is DFQATT and CDR2 is SNEGSKA (reference sequence). CDR3 sequence: CSASGTSGQGTDTQYF. DNA for the CDR3: TGCAGTGCTAGTGGGACTAGCGGCCAAGGAACAGATACGCAGTATTTT.

The rearrangement joins TRBV9 to TRBJ2-1; 13 bases fit TRBD2. CDR1 is SGDLS and CDR2 is YYNGEE in the germline V gene. V lost 2 bases and J lost 14; bases outside the gene matches: 10. CDR3 length: 15 residues. Written as DNA, the CDR3 is TGTGCCAGCAGCGTCGGGACTAGCGGGACCCGTAGTAAGTTCTTC. As protein: CASSVGTSGTRSKFF.